Listed below are T cell receptor beta chains from one sample, sequenced in a study of T cells in Graves' hyperthyroidism and ophthalmopathy. TCRdb re-called the multiplex PCR reads with MiXCR, one entry per CDR3 protein. Seen here are hundreds of thousands of distinct CDR3 sequences, 38% observed once, and the top ten hold 7% to 10%. The sequencing input was blood. The receptors were gathered from a young man with Graves' hyperthyroidism. Each CDR3 is given with its conserved first and last residue. The D gene is left open where the match is weak. Clone sizes are given selectively: once, few, many, or a class where the clone is expanded.

clone_size j_call d_call v_call cdr3_aa cdr3_nt
- TRBJ2-5 - TRBV29-1 CSVAPEEAQYF TGCAGCGTTGCTCCTGAAGAGGCCCAGTACTTC
- TRBJ1-5 - TRBV7-8 CASSLGAGSQETQHF TGTGCCAGCAGCTTAGGAGCGGGATCCCAAGAGACCCAGCATTTT
many TRBJ1-1 - TRBV4-1 CASSQDLGTEAFF TGTGCCAGCAGCCAAGATTTGGGGACTGAAGCTTTCTTT
many TRBJ2-5 TRBD2 TRBV2 CASSPRRLAGETQYF TGTGCCAGCAGTCCGAGGAGGCTAGCGGGGGAGACCCAGTACTTC
many TRBJ1-2 - TRBV24-1 CATEQGKGYTF TGTGCCACCGAACAGGGAAAAGGCTACACCTTC
- TRBJ1-4 - TRBV10-3 CAISGGEGEKLFF TGTGCCATCAGTGGAGGCGAGGGCGAAAAACTGTTTTTT
many TRBJ2-7 - TRBV29-1 CSGQEGYEQYF TGCAGCGGGCAAGAGGGCTACGAGCAGTACTTC
many TRBJ1-1 - TRBV7-2 CASSPYRTANTEAFF TGTGCCAGCAGCCCCTACCGGACAGCGAACACTGAAGCTTTCTTT
- TRBJ1-1 TRBD1 TRBV25-1 CAGRRTGGMGTEAFF TGTGCCGGCAGACGGACAGGGGGAATGGGCACTGAAGCTTTCTTT
- TRBJ2-7 - TRBV7-2 CASRDPPDYEQYF TGTGCCAGCCGGGACCCACCGGACTACGAGCAGTACTTC
many TRBJ1-2 - TRBV10-3 CAISGQEANYGYTF TGTGCCATCAGTGGACAGGAAGCTAACTATGGCTACACCTTC
- TRBJ1-4 - TRBV20-1 CSARVRGFNEKLFF TGCAGTGCTAGAGTACGGGGTTTTAATGAAAAACTGTTTTTT
few TRBJ1-1 TRBD1 TRBV13 CASSPTQGDMNTEAFF TGTGCCAGCAGCCCTACACAGGGGGACATGAACACTGAAGCTTTCTTT
- TRBJ2-2 TRBD1 TRBV5-1 CASSLTTGLGELFF TGCGCCAGCAGCTTGACGACAGGGCTCGGGGAGCTGTTTTTT
many TRBJ2-7 - TRBV15 CATSRDRQGQYF TGTGCCACCAGCAGAGATCGCCAGGGCCAGTACTTC
once TRBJ1-5 TRBD1 TRBV6-2/TRBV6-3 CASSLQGSYQPQHF TGTGCCAGCAGCCTACAGGGGAGCTATCAGCCCCAGCATTTT
- TRBJ2-2 TRBD1 TRBV29-1 CSVDPGQGESGELFF TGCAGCGTTGATCCGGGACAGGGGGAATCCGGGGAGCTGTTTTTT
- TRBJ2-5 - TRBV15 CATSRDQGRFSDQPQYF TGTGCCACCAGCAGAGATCAGGGGAGGTTTTCGGATCAGCCCCAGTACTTC
many TRBJ1-2 TRBD1 TRBV14 CASSPKEWTGVIYGYTF TGTGCCAGCAGCCCAAAGGAGTGGACAGGGGTCATATATGGCTACACCTTC
many TRBJ1-3 - TRBV20-1 CSARSGTGNTIYF TGCAGTGCTAGGTCAGGGACTGGAAACACCATATATTTT
- TRBJ2-3 - TRBV29-1 CSALGGSTDTQYF TGCAGCGCCCTGGGCGGGAGCACAGATACGCAGTATTTT
few TRBJ1-1 - TRBV7-3 CASSPGVVTEAFF TGTGCCAGCAGCCCAGGGGTAGTCACTGAAGCTTTCTTT
few TRBJ2-6 - TRBV20-1 CSGTGASSGANVLTF TGCAGTGGCACGGGGGCGAGCTCTGGGGCCAACGTCCTGACTTTC
- TRBJ1-1 TRBD1 TRBV4-2 CASSPTGVRTEAFF TGTGCCAGCAGCCCTACAGGGGTTAGGACTGAAGCTTTCTTT
- TRBJ1-5 - TRBV15 CATRPTGRGGNQPQHF TGTGCCACCAGACCCACAGGGCGAGGGGGCAATCAGCCCCAGCATTTT
- TRBJ2-2 - TRBV9 CASSVGGDGYTGELFF TGTGCCAGCAGCGTAGGAGGGGATGGCTACACCGGGGAGCTGTTTTTT
- TRBJ1-5 TRBD1 TRBV7-8 CASSLMPWDRTGVSGNQPQHF TGTGCCAGCAGCTTAATGCCTTGGGACAGGACGGGCGTAAGTGGCAATCAGCCCCAGCATTTT
- TRBJ2-5 - TRBV20-1 CSARDSGAPRGETQYF TGCAGTGCTAGAGATTCCGGGGCCCCCCGGGGAGAGACCCAGTACTTC
few TRBJ1-1 TRBD1 TRBV4-1 CASRVPGQRTEAFF TGCGCCAGCAGGGTCCCGGGACAGAGAACTGAAGCTTTCTTT
- TRBJ1-6 - TRBV2 CASSSQGLRPLHF TGTGCCAGCAGTTCTCAGGGGTTGCGGCCCCTCCACTTT
few TRBJ2-5 - TRBV28 CASSLGLWGEETQYF TGTGCCAGCAGTCTTGGGCTGTGGGGGGAAGAGACCCAGTACTTC
many TRBJ2-5 - TRBV7-7 CASSSVAQETQYF TGTGCTAGCAGCTCTGTTGCCCAAGAGACCCAGTACTTC
many TRBJ2-5 - TRBV20-1 CSARGRYETQYF TGCAGTGCTAGGGGGCGGTATGAGACCCAGTACTTC
many TRBJ1-2 TRBD1 TRBV2 CASSPEHSGGRYGYTF TGTGCCAGCAGTCCCGAGCATTCAGGGGGTCGGTATGGCTACACCTTC
few TRBJ1-2 - TRBV11-2 CASSHGTNYGYTF TGTGCCAGCAGCCACGGGACCAATTATGGCTACACCTTC
many TRBJ1-1 - TRBV20-1 CSASEGRGTEAFF TGCAGTGCTAGTGAGGGGAGGGGCACTGAAGCTTTCTTT
many TRBJ1-1 - TRBV7-9 CASSLTEEAFF TGTGCCAGCAGCTTAACAGAAGAAGCTTTCTTT
- TRBJ2-2 - TRBV15 CATSSLVADGTGELFF TGTGCCACCAGCAGCTTAGTTGCTGACGGCACCGGGGAGCTGTTTTTT
- TRBJ1-5 - TRBV7-9 CASSTYRESYNQPQHF TGTGCCAGCAGCACCTACAGGGAATCGTACAATCAGCCCCAGCATTTT
- TRBJ2-7 - TRBV7-9 CTSSLKGQLYEQYF TGTACCAGCAGCTTAAAAGGACAGCTCTACGAGCAGTACTTC
many TRBJ1-2 TRBD1 TRBV7-9 CASSVGQGNGYTF TGTGCCAGCAGCGTTGGACAGGGTAATGGCTACACCTTC
few TRBJ1-1 TRBD1 TRBV4-1 CASSHLIDRANTEAFF TGCGCCAGCAGCCATTTGATCGACAGGGCGAACACTGAAGCTTTCTTT
few TRBJ2-7 TRBD1 TRBV10-2 CASTLTGTGYEQYF TGCGCCAGCACCCTCACAGGGACAGGGTACGAGCAGTACTTC
- TRBJ1-4 - TRBV10-1 CASSEVTF TGCGCCAGCAGTGAGGTAACTTTT
few TRBJ1-1 - TRBV20-1 CSARKGRLGTEAFF TGCAGTGCTAGAAAGGGCCGGTTGGGAACTGAAGCTTTCTTT
many TRBJ1-5 - TRBV2 CASSDFYSNQPQHF TGTGCCAGCAGTGATTTTTACTCCAATCAGCCCCAGCATTTT
- TRBJ2-5 - TRBV6-6 CASRPLAEGGETQYF TGTGCCAGCAGACCCCTAGCGGAGGGGGGGGAGACCCAGTACTTC
few TRBJ1-5 - TRBV20-1 CSATREVNQPQHF TGCAGTGCTACCAGGGAAGTGAATCAGCCCCAGCATTTT
few TRBJ2-2 - TRBV19 CASRDIDNTGELFF TGTGCCAGTAGGGACATAGACAACACCGGGGAGCTGTTTTTT
few TRBJ1-2 TRBD1 TRBV6-5 CASTHQGGNYGYTF TGTGCCAGCACTCATCAGGGGGGAAACTATGGCTACACCTTC
- TRBJ2-5 TRBD2 TRBV9 CASTVGGAETQYF TGTGCCAGCACCGTCGGGGGGGCAGAGACCCAGTACTTC
few TRBJ2-7 - TRBV9 CASSVEDTISYEQYF TGTGCCAGCAGCGTAGAAGACACCATCTCCTACGAGCAGTACTTC
- TRBJ2-2 - TRBV6-5 CASSYLTRAGELFF TGTGCCAGCAGTTACTTAACTAGGGCCGGGGAGCTGTTTTTT